These T cell receptor beta chains were read from a single sample in a study of T cell changes during pregnancy in multiple sclerosis. Method: immunoSEQ multiplex PCR; TCRdb's copy keeps in-frame clones and lacks some. Among 70,000 to 95,000 clones listed, about nine tenths were seen once. The sequences come from CD4+ T cells from peripheral blood mononuclear cells, collected in the second trimester of pregnancy. These receptor sequences come from a female donor with multiple sclerosis, enrolled in a pregnancy study. CDR3s include the opening cysteine and the closing phenylalanine or tryptophan. A D gene is named only where the DNA matches it firmly. Clone size is stated in some rows and not others, as once, few, many or a class when expanded.

-	TRBV5-4	TRBJ2-1	-	TGTGCCAGCAGCCACCAGCAGCGTAGCTCCTACAATGAGCAGTTCTTC	CASSHQQRSSYNEQFF
-	TRBV2	TRBJ1-5	-	TGTGCCAGCAGTCCAGGGAGGACCAATCAGCCCCAGCATTTT	CASSPGRTNQPQHF
-	TRBV10-3	TRBJ2-2	-	TGTGCCATCAGTACGGGACAGAACACCGGGGAGCTGTTTTTT	CAISTGQNTGELFF
-	TRBV7-2	TRBJ2-5	TRBD2	TGTGCCAGCAGCCGAAGCGGGAAAGAGACCCAGTACTTC	CASSRSGKETQYF
-	TRBV5-4	TRBJ2-3	TRBD2	TGTGCCAGCAGGTTCCAGCGGGGGGGATCAGATACGCAGTATTTT	CASRFQRGGSDTQYF
once	TRBV5-1	TRBJ2-1	TRBD2	TGCGCCAGCAGCAGCCAACAGGCGGGAGGGTACAATGAGCAGTTCTTC	CASSSQQAGGYNEQFF
-	TRBV7-2	TRBJ1-2	-	TGTGCCAGCAGCTCCGACTTGTTGACGGGCTACACCTTC	CASSSDLLTGYTF
once	TRBV30	TRBJ1-1	TRBD1	TGTGCCTGGAGTTTCAGACAGGGGGACACTGAAGCTTTCTTT	CAWSFRQGDTEAFF
-	TRBV7-3	TRBJ1-5	-	TGTGCCAGCAGCCCCTCCGGGGGCAATCAGCCCCAGCATTTT	CASSPSGGNQPQHF
-	TRBV7-6	TRBJ2-5	-	TGTGCCAGCAGCCCCTCCGCGGGGACCCAGTACTTC	CASSPSAGTQYF
-	TRBV7-8	TRBJ2-2	TRBD1	TGTGCCAGCAGCAGGACAGGGGTTACGAACACCGGGGAGCTGTTTTTT	CASSRTGVTNTGELFF
-	TRBV6-1	TRBJ1-3	-	TGTGCCAGCAATACCCCGGGGGGCGCTGGAAACACCATATATTTT	CASNTPGGAGNTIYF
-	TRBV29-1	TRBJ1-5	TRBD1	TGCAGCGTTGCAACAGGGGAGAGTCAGCCCCAGCATTTT	CSVATGESQPQHF
-	TRBV27	TRBJ2-7	TRBD2	TGTGCCAGCAGTTATGCGGGAGGGCCGGTCGAGCAGTACTTC	CASSYAGGPVEQYF
-	TRBV15	TRBJ2-1	TRBD2	TGTGCCACCAGCAAGCAAGCGGGGGGCAGCTGGAATGAGCAGTTCTTC	CATSKQAGGSWNEQFF
-	TRBV9	TRBJ1-6	TRBD1	TGTGCCAGCAGCGCGGACAGGAGGAGGTCCTATAATTCACCCCTCCACTTT	CASSADRRRSYNSPLHF
-	TRBV11-2	TRBJ2-3	-	TGTGCCAGCAGCTTTCGGTCAGATACGCAGTATTTT	CASSFRSDTQYF
-	TRBV29-1	TRBJ2-5	-	TGCAGCGGGAGGGTCACCCAAGAGACCCAGTACTTC	CSGRVTQETQYF
-	TRBV11-2	TRBJ2-5	-	TGTGCCAGCAGGCCGCTGGTTGGAGAGGAGACCCAGTACTTC	CASRPLVGEETQYF
-	TRBV18	TRBJ2-7	TRBD1	TGTGCCAGCTCGCCAGGGACAGACTCCTACGAGCAGTACTTC	CASSPGTDSYEQYF
-	TRBV27	TRBJ1-1	-	TGTGCCAGCAGGACCAGGGGCGAATCCTACACTGAAGCTTTCTTT	CASRTRGESYTEAFF